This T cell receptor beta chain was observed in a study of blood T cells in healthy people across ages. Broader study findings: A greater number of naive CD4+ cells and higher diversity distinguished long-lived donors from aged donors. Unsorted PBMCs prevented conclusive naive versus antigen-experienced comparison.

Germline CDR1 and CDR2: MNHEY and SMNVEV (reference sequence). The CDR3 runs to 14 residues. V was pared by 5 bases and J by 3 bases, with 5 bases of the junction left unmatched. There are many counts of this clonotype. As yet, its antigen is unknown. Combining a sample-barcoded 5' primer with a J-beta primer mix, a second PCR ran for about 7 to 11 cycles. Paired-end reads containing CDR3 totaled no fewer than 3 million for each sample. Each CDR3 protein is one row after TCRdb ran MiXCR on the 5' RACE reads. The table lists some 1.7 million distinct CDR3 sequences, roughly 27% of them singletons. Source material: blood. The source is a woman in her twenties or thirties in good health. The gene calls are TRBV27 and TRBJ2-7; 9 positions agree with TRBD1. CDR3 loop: CASSRTGGVYEQYF. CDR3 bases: TGTGCCAGCAGTCGAACAGGGGGCGTCTACGAGCAGTACTTC.